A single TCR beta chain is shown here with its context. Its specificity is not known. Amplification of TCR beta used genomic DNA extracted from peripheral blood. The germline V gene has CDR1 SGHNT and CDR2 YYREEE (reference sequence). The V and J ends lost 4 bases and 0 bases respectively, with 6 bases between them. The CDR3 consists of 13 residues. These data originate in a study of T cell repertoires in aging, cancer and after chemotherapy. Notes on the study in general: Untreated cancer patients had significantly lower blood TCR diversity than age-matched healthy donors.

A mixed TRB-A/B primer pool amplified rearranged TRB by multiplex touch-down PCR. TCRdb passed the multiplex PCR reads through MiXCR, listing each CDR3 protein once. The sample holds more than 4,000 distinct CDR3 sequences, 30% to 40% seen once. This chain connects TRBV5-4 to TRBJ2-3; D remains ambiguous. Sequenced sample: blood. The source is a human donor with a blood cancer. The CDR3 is CASSPTSTDTQYF. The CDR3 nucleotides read TGTGCCAGCAGCCCTACTAGCACAGATACGCAGTATTTT. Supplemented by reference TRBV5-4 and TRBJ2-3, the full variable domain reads ETGVTQSPTHLIKTRGQQVTLRCSSQSGHNTVSWYQQALGQGPQFIFQYYREEENGRGNFPPRFSGLQFPNYSSELNVNALELDDSALYLCASSPTSTDTQYFGPGTRLTVL.